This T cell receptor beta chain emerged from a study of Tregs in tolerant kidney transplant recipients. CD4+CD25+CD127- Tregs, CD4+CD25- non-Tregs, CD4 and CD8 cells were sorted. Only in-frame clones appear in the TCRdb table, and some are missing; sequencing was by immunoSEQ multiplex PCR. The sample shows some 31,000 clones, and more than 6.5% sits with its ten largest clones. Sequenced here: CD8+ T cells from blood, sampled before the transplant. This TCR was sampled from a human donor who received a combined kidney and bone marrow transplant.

Partial CDR3 DNA: TGTGCCAGCAGCTTTATCCTATCGGACAGGTCCGACATCTACGAG. Translation gives CASSFILSDRSDIYE. The full CDR3 protein is CASSFILSDRSDIYEQYF. The V and J genes are TRBV13 and TRBJ2-7, with 7 bases that match TRBD1. The read is 3 residues too short to cover the CDR3 end, so that end is filled in from the germline J gene. V was clipped by 3 bases and J by 3 bases; unmatched bases: 17. CDR1 and CDR2 from the germline V gene are PRHDT and FYEKMQ (reference sequence). This CDR3 is built from 18 residues.